This T cell receptor beta chain was sequenced during a study of response to subunit inactivated influenza vaccine. The CDR3 has 15 residues. V lost 4 bases and J 5 bases, leaving 18 bases between the germline ends. The germline gives CDR1 LGHDT, CDR2 YNNKEL (reference sequence). From the RT-PCR reads, TCRdb called clonotypes with MiXCR, one entry per CDR3 protein. Of approximately 520,000 distinct CDR3 sequences listed, about 17% are singletons. The table lists this clonotype with a few counts. Sequenced material: CD4+ T cells sorted from PBMCs, taken less than 30 months after vaccination. The TCR originated in a man in his fifties or sixties who received an inactivated influenza vaccine. J is TRBJ2-7 and V is TRBV3-1, with D tentatively TRBD2 (6 bases). The CDR3 here is CASSPPSTPGDEQYF. CDR3 DNA: TGTGCCAGCAGCCCCCCCTCAACCCCGGGAGACGAGCAGTACTTC.